Sequencing of this T cell receptor (beta chain) was carried out in a study of human T cells and chemical hapten exposure. Study-wide context: Application of 0.01% DPC to the upper back was done by patch test, with a reading at 6 days.

Germline V gives CDR1 MNHEY, CDR2 SVGAGI. J was trimmed by 5 bases and V by 5 bases; bases with no gene match: 6. The CDR3 loop spans 14 amino acids. Time point here: pre-sensitization, week 0. The treatment: therapeutic diphenylcyclopropenone sensitization with weekly scalp DPC. TCRdb reprocessed the RACE reads via MiXCR and lists one record per CDR3 protein. The table lists around 120,000 distinct CDR3 sequences, approximately 13% of them singletons, with around 2.7% in the top ten. This TCR came from a woman aged 18-35 years with alopecia areata. Some clones in this sample may be carry-over from other donors' samples. This rearrangement joins TRBV6-5 to TRBJ1-3; TRBD1 agrees at 7 bases. The sequencing here drew on whole blood, taken in connection with sensitization to the hapten diphenylcyclopropenone (DPC). The CDR3 sequence is CASSRQGGRNTIYF. The CDR3 DNA reads as TGTGCCAGCAGTCGGCAGGGGGGGAGAAACACCATATATTTT.